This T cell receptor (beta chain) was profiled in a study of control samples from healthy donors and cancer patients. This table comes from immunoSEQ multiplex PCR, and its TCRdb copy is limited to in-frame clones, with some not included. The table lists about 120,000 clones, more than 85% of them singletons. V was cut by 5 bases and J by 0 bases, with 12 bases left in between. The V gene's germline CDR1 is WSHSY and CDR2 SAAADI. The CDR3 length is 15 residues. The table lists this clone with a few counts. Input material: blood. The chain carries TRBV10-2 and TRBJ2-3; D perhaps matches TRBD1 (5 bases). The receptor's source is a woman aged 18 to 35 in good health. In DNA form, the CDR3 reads TGCGCCAGCAGTCCGAGGACAACCAGCACAGATACGCAGTATTTT. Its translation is CASSPRTTSTDTQYF.